The 10 T cell receptor beta chains given below trace back to one sample, sequenced in a study of T-cell reconstitution after alpha-beta-depleted transplantation in children. Preparation of the TCRbeta library involved a method that used unique molecular identifiers. Using its own MiXCR run on the PCR reads, TCRdb lists one record per CDR3 protein. This repertoire shows 300,000 to 400,000 distinct CDR3 sequences, 15% to 20% found once; its top ten account for just over 40%. The sequenced sample was PBMCs, mostly from graft donor cells, obtained 360 days after TCRalphabeta/CD19-depleted stem cell transplant. The source is a male patient between 2 and 10 years old who had a stem cell transplant for acute lymphoblastic leukemia, so the T cells may come from the graft donor.

The chain links TRBV10-3 to TRBJ2-7; 12 bases fit TRBD2. The CDR3 has 15 amino acids. The germline CDR1 and CDR2 sequences are ENHRY and SYGVKD. J gave up 2 bases and V 6 bases, and 5 bases lay outside the gene matches. CDR3 amino acids: CAIREGLAGTYEQYF. The CDR3 coding sequence is TGTGCCATCAGAGAAGGACTAGCGGGAACCTACGAGCAGTACTTC.

At least ten counts were recorded for this clonotype. The chain joins TRBV6-5 to TRBJ1-6; no clear D gene. This CDR3 comprises 13 residues. The V gene's germline CDR1 is MNHEY and CDR2 SVGAGI. V was cut by 0 bases and J by 8 bases, with 5 bases left in between. CDR3 coding DNA: TGTGCCAGCAGTTACTCGAGAGATTCACCCCTCCACTTT. Its translation is CASSYSRDSPLHF.

The chain links TRBV20-1 to TRBJ2-1, with 7 bases aligning to TRBD2. Losses at the gene ends were 5 bases for V and 1 base for J; bases not matched to a gene: 2. CDR3 length equals 13 residues. Germline V gives CDR1 DFQATT, CDR2 SNEGSKA (reference sequence). Here the CDR3 DNA reads TGCAGTGCTGCTAGCGGATCCTACAATGAGCAGTTCTTC. It translates to CSAASGSYNEQFF.

V is TRBV20-1 and J is TRBJ2-2; D gene ambiguous. Germline V gene sequence: CDR1 DFQATT, CDR2 SNEGSKA (reference sequence). V was cut by 3 bases and J by 8 bases, with 10 bases left in between. The CDR3 totals 12 residues. The CDR3 DNA follows: TGCAGTGCTAGGAAAGCTGTAGGGGAGCTGTTTTTT. Its protein is CSARKAVGELFF.

This clonotype was observed at least ten times. CDR3: CASSQGPQGDQPQHF. CDR3 DNA: TGTGCCAGCAGCCAAGGACCACAGGGAGATCAGCCCCAGCATTTT. V is TRBV4-2 and J is TRBJ1-5, with D maybe TRBD1 (6 bases). Germline assignment: CDR1 LGHNA and CDR2 YNFKEQ. V lost 1 base and J 5 bases, leaving 12 bases between the germline ends. This CDR3 has 15 residues.

The V call is TRBV5-5, the J call TRBJ1-1; 7 bases are shared with TRBD1. The V gene's germline CDR1 is SGHKS and CDR2 YYEKEE (reference sequence). This CDR3 is built from 14 residues. The V gene end was trimmed by 3 bases and the J gene end by 7 bases; junction bases not matched to a gene: 9. CDR3 nucleotide sequence: TGTGCCAGCAGCTGGACAGGTCCCCGTGATGAAGCTTTCTTT. Translated, it gives CASSWTGPRDEAFF. The full variable domain, with the rest looked up from reference TRBV5-5 and TRBJ1-1, is DAGVTQSPTHLIKTRGQQVTLRCSPISGHKSVSWYQQVLGQGPQFIFQYYEKEERGRGNFPDRFSARQFPNYSSELNVNALLLGDSALYLCASSWTGPRDEAFFGQGTRLTVV.

The rearrangement links TRBV20-1 to TRBJ2-7; 7 nucleotides line up with TRBD1. Germline V gives CDR1 DFQATT, CDR2 SNEGSKA (reference sequence). Trimming removed 6 bases from V and 3 bases from J; junction bases left unmatched: 8. The CDR3 is made up of 13 amino acids. Here the CDR3 DNA reads TGCAGTGCCCGTCCCGGGACAGACTACGAGCAGTACTTC. Amino acids: CSARPGTDYEQYF.

The chain combines TRBV6-5 with TRBJ2-1, with D perhaps matching TRBD1 (6 bases). The CDR3 extends over 17 amino acids. V was clipped by 4 bases and J by 6 bases, with 22 bases between them. The germline V gene has CDR1 MNHEY and CDR2 SVGAGI. CDR3 residues: CASSSLTPSSGANEQFF. The CDR3, as DNA: TGTGCCAGCAGTTCCCTCACCCCCAGCTCAGGGGCCAATGAGCAGTTCTTC.

The V gene is TRBV20-1, the J gene TRBJ1-2; 7 nucleotides align to TRBD1. This CDR3 has 13 residues. CDR1 and CDR2 (germline): DFQATT, SNEGSKA (reference sequence). With 6 bases clipped from V and 6 bases from J, the junction kept 10 bases outside the gene matches. In DNA, the CDR3 is TGCAGTGCCGGGTGGGGGACAGAGGATGGCTACACCTTC. This encodes CSAGWGTEDGYTF.

The CDR3 region has the DNA TGTGCCAGCAGTTTAGCGACTCTGGGCTACACCTTC. This encodes CASSLATLGYTF. The chain links TRBV12-3 or TRBV12-4 to TRBJ1-2; no reliable D call. V was clipped by 0 bases and J by 8 bases, with 7 bases between them. CDR3 length: 12 amino acids.